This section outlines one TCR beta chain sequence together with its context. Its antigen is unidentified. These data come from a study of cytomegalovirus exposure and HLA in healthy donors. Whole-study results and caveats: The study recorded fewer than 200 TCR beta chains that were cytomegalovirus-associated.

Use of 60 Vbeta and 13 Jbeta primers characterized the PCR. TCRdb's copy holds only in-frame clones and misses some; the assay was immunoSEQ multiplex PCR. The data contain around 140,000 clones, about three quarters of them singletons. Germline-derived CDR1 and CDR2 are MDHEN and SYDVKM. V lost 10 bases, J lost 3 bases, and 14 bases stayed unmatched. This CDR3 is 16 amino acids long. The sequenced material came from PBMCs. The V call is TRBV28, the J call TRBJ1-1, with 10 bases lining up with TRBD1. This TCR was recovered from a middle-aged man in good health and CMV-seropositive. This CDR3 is CATRGQGIGADTEAFF. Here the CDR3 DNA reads TGTGCCACCAGGGGACAGGGGATTGGAGCGGACACTGAAGCTTTCTTT.